What follows are 23 T cell receptor beta chains derived from one specimen sequenced in a study of control samples from healthy donors and cancer patients. Clones were sequenced by immunoSEQ multiplex PCR, and TCRdb holds only the in-frame ones, with some missing. The sample has about 220,000 clones, 85% to 95% seen once. The specimen was blood. These TCRs come from a man aged 50 to 59 in good health.

This chain joins TRBV5-8 and TRBJ2-7; D is unclear. The V end lost 2 bases, the J end lost 2 bases, and 11 bases lay between the germline ends. The CDR3 consists of 14 residues. Germline CDR1 reads SGHTS; CDR2 reads YDEGEE. The CDR3 region is CASSLSGHTYEQYF. DNA of the CDR3: TGTGCCAGCAGCTTATCTGGGCATACCTACGAGCAGTACTTC.

The V and J genes are TRBV5-6 and TRBJ1-5, with a possible D match to TRBD1 (5 bases). The germline V gene has CDR1 SGHDT and CDR2 YYEEEE. Between the trimmed V and J ends, which lost 0 bases and 3 bases, there was a span of 10 bases. There are 15 residues in the CDR3. The CDR3 here is CASSLGQGVNQPQHF. As DNA, the CDR3 is TGTGCCAGCAGCTTGGGGCAGGGTGTCAATCAGCCCCAGCATTTT. Full variable domain (missing parts from reference TRBV5-6 and TRBJ1-5): DAGVTQSPTHLIKTRGQQVTLRCSPKSGHDTVSWYQQALGQGPQFIFQYYEEEERQRGNFPDRFSGHQFPNYSSELNVNALLLGDSALYLCASSLGQGVNQPQHFGDGTRLSIL.

This CDR3 reads CASSKESGFNYGYTF. CDR3 coding DNA: TGTGCCAGCAGTAAAGAATCCGGGTTTAACTATGGCTACACCTTC. V and J are TRBV25-1 and TRBJ1-2; D is uncertain. Trimming stripped 5 bases from V and 1 base from J, with 14 bases between. The CDR3 covers 15 residues. CDR1 and CDR2 from the germline V gene are MGHDK and SYGVNS.

This clone showed up just once. The chain joins TRBV19 to TRBJ2-2; D gene unclear. The CDR3 is made up of 14 amino acids. Germline CDR1 LNHDA, CDR2 SQIVND (reference sequence). The ends were cut back, 5 bases at V and 1 base at J, with 8 bases in the middle. The CDR3 spells CASSPAGNTGELFF. The CDR3 bases are TGTGCCAGTAGTCCCGCAGGGAACACCGGGGAGCTGTTTTTT. The whole variable domain, filled in from reference TRBV19 and TRBJ2-2, reads DGGITQSPKYLFRKEGQNVTLSCEQNLNHDAMYWYRQDPGQGLRLIYYSQIVNDFQKGDIAEGYSVSREKKESFPLTVTSAQKNPTAFYLCASSPAGNTGELFFGEGSRLTVL.

The CDR3 bases are TGTGCCAGCAGCGTCAATGGACAGGGTGGCGGCTACACCTTC. It encodes CASSVNGQGGGYTF. The chain is built from TRBV5-4 and TRBJ1-2, with 8 bases aligning to TRBD1. The J segment lost 8 bases and the V segment lost 4 bases, leaving 10 bases of the junction unmatched. Germline V gives CDR1 SGHNT, CDR2 YYREEE (reference sequence). The length of the CDR3 is 14 residues.

The chain has TRBV6-6 and TRBJ1-5, with D unresolved. The CDR3 loop spans 17 amino acids. V lost 5 bases and J 0 bases, leaving 17 bases between the germline ends. Germline V gene sequence: CDR1 MNHNY, CDR2 SVGAGI (reference sequence). The CDR3 region is CASSPRRITNSNQPQHF. The CDR3 DNA sequence: TGTGCCAGCAGTCCCAGACGGATAACAAATAGCAATCAGCCCCAGCATTTT.

The chain employs TRBV25-1 and TRBJ1-4; D not certain. CDR1 and CDR2 (germline): MGHDK, SYGVNS. Trimming left V 7 bases short and J 6 bases short, with 12 bases between. The CDR3 loop spans 13 amino acids. For the CDR3, the DNA is TGTGCCAGCATGGGATTGAACGATGAAAAACTGTTTTTT. Translated, it gives CASMGLNDEKLFF.

The chain is built from TRBV11-3 and TRBJ2-5; 9 positions agree with TRBD2. Germline assignment: CDR1 SGHNT and CDR2 YENEEA. This CDR3 has 16 residues. With V trimmed by 1 base and J by 2 bases, 5 bases remained unmatched. CDR3 protein: CASSLGAGGAQETQYF. The CDR3 DNA reads as TGTGCCAGCAGCTTAGGGGCGGGGGGGGCGCAAGAGACCCAGTACTTC. The complete variable domain, with remaining parts taken from reference TRBV11-3 and TRBJ2-5, reads EAGVVQSPRYKIIEKKQPVAFWCNPISGHNTLYWYLQNLGQGPELLIRYENEEAVDDSQLPKDRFSAERLKGVDSTLKIQPAELGDSAVYLCASSLGAGGAQETQYFGPGTRLLVL.

The chain links TRBV3-1 (or the pseudogene TRBV3-2) to TRBJ1-3, with no clear D. V was shortened by 4 bases and J by 0 bases, with 7 bases between the two germline ends. CDR1 is LGHDT, CDR2 YNNKEL, per germline (reference sequence). The CDR3 covers 14 residues. The CDR3 coding sequence is TGTGCCAGCAGCCTCCTAGACTCTGGAAACACCATATATTTT. As protein: CASSLLDSGNTIYF.

The chain links TRBV7-9 to TRBJ2-1; 8 bases are shared with TRBD2. The CDR3 covers 13 residues. The trim removed 5 bases at V and 5 bases at J, leaving 2 bases unmatched. In germline, CDR1 is SEHNR, CDR2 FQNEAQ (reference sequence). The CDR3 loop reads CASSSGGDNEQFF. The CDR3 DNA is TGTGCCAGCAGCAGCGGGGGAGACAATGAGCAGTTCTTC.

This chain joins TRBV11-2 and TRBJ1-3, with D maybe TRBD1 (6 bases). The CDR3 loop spans 17 amino acids. In germline, CDR1 is SGHAT, CDR2 FQNNGV. The ends were cut back, 1 base at V and 2 bases at J, with 15 bases in the middle. CDR3 sequence (DNA): TGTGCCAGCAGCTTAGGGATAGCCAGGGGTCCTGGAAACACCATATATTTT. Its translation: CASSLGIARGPGNTIYF.

The chain carries TRBV18 and TRBJ1-2; a possible D gene is TRBD1 (6 bases). The length of the CDR3 is 14 residues. Per the germline V gene, CDR1 is KGHSH and CDR2 is LQKENI. Trimming pared 3 bases from V and 2 bases from J, leaving 10 bases between. The CDR3 DNA reads as TGTGCCAGCTCACCGGGGGCCCGAAACTATGGCTACACCTTC. Translation gives CASSPGARNYGYTF.

This clone was observed a handful of times. This chain joins TRBV13 and TRBJ2-7; D is unresolved. Germline CDR1 reads PRHDT; CDR2 reads FYEKMQ (reference sequence). The ends were cut back, 4 bases at V and 1 base at J, with 11 bases in the middle. The CDR3 totals 14 residues. The CDR3 DNA reads as TGTGCCAGCAGCTCTGGCGTTTATTCCTACGAGCAGTACTTC. This encodes CASSSGVYSYEQYF.

The chain couples TRBV28 to TRBJ1-1; TRBD1 agrees at 8 bases. V shed 3 bases, J shed 5 bases, and the junction held 8 bases outside the gene matches. CDR1 MDHEN and CDR2 SYDVKM come from the germline V gene. This CDR3 is built from 15 residues. CDR3 coding DNA: TGTGCCAGCAGTTTGAGAGGCACAGGGGGGACTGAAGCTTTCTTT. Its translation is CASSLRGTGGTEAFF.

The chain employs TRBV4-1 and TRBJ1-3, with a possible D match to TRBD1 (5 bases). Germline values: CDR1 MGHRA, CDR2 YSYEKL. V lost 4 bases and J lost 2, with 18 bases in between. This CDR3 contains 17 residues. CDR3 region: CASSLGGFDYPGNTIYF. Written as DNA, the CDR3 is TGCGCCAGCAGCCTTGGGGGATTCGATTATCCTGGAAACACCATATATTTT.

The CDR3 DNA is TGTGCCGCAAGTGGAGCAGGGAATCACCTCTACGAGCAGTACTTC. Encoded protein: CAASGAGNHLYEQYF. The chain uses TRBV28 and TRBJ2-7; possibly TRBD1 for D (5 bases). V gave up 11 bases and J gave up 3 bases, with 23 bases separating them. This CDR3 comprises 15 residues. Looked up from germline, CDR1 is MDHEN and CDR2 is SYDVKM.

The J gene is TRBJ2-1, the V gene TRBV5-1; D possibly corresponds to TRBD1 (7 bases). Germline CDR1 is SGHRS and CDR2 is YFSETQ. V was shortened by 0 bases and J by 7 bases, with 8 bases between the two germline ends. The CDR3 is 13 amino acids. CDR3 sequence (DNA): TGCGCCAGCAGCTTGGCAGGGGGGAATGAGCAGTTCTTC. This translates into CASSLAGGNEQFF.

V gene TRBV7-3 combines with J gene TRBJ1-2; perhaps TRBD1 as D (6 bases). Per germline, CDR1 SGHTA and CDR2 FQGTGA. The CDR3 sequence is 13 residues long. Trimming removed 5 bases at V and 3 bases at J, with 10 bases between. In DNA form, the CDR3 reads TGTGCCAGCAGCCCGAACAGGGACTATGGCTACACCTTC. Translated, it gives CASSPNRDYGYTF.

The chain recombines TRBV5-6 with TRBJ2-7, with D perhaps TRBD1 or TRBD2 (6 bases each). CDR1 SGHDT and CDR2 YYEEEE come from the germline V gene. V was shortened by 0 bases and J by 2 bases, with 12 bases between the two germline ends. The CDR3 runs 15 residues. CDR3 amino acids: CASSLGGAPAYEQYV. The CDR3, as DNA: TGTGCCAGCAGCTTGGGGGGGGCCCCAGCCTACGAGCAGTACGTC.

Here the CDR3 reads CASSFLQGGNEQFF. CDR3 DNA sequence: TGTGCCAGCAGCTTTCTACAGGGGGGCAATGAGCAGTTCTTC. This chain links TRBV5-4 with TRBJ2-1; 8 bases agree with TRBD1. V was pared by 2 bases and J by 6 bases, with 4 bases of the junction left unmatched. CDR1 is SGHNT and CDR2 is YYREEE in the germline V gene (reference sequence). The CDR3 extends over 14 amino acids.

The chain links TRBV23-1 to TRBJ1-4; D is unresolved. TRBV23-1 is labeled an ORF, and its function is uncertain. V gave up 3 bases and J gave up 3 bases, with 11 bases separating them. CDR3 length: 15 residues. This chain's CDR3 is CASSHRRLSNEKLFF. The CDR3 bases are TGCGCCAGCAGTCACCGCCGGCTCTCTAATGAAAAACTGTTTTTT.

This chain uses TRBV7-2 with TRBJ2-3; D is ambiguous. The germline V and J ends were trimmed by 2 bases and 4 bases, with 7 bases remaining between them. The germline gives CDR1 SGHTA, CDR2 FQGNSA. The CDR3 runs 13 residues. CDR3 DNA sequence: TGTGCCAGCAGCTTACATGGAGCAGATACGCAGTATTTT. Protein product: CASSLHGADTQYF.

V is TRBV6-5 and J is TRBJ1-5, with D perhaps TRBD1 (6 bases). Trimming shortened V by 6 bases and J by 3 bases, and 12 bases separated the two germline ends. Germline CDR1 reads MNHEY; CDR2 reads SVGAGI. The CDR3 extends over 14 amino acids. The CDR3 DNA follows: TGTGCCAGCAGCATCACAGGGCCCAATCAGCCCCAGCATTTT. Translated: CASSITGPNQPQHF.